The source of this T cell receptor beta chain is a study of blood T cell repertoires in COVID-19 (dated by TCRdb to about 2020). Notes on the research overall: Samples covering the acute and convalescent phases of COVID-19 were provided by collaborators in the United States, Italy and Spain. The material from the prospective study consisted of cDNA or gDNA derived from T cells, B-cell-depleted T cells, or PBMCs. The dataset comprised deeply sampled blood TCRbeta repertoires from subjects exposed to, actively infected with, or recovered from COVID-19. A freely available public database, intended as a resource for researchers studying the immune response to SARS-CoV-2, is where the repertoires were released. Samples were obtained from the ongoing ImmuneRACE study (first 160 participants) and from roughly 1,300 subjects provided by 6 global collaborators. Nearly every sample came with metadata listing a de-identified subject ID, COVID-19 status, age in years and sex. Where HLA class I and class II types were available, the types were taken from metadata supplied by the sample provider, not from assay-based typing. Results the study describes overall, beyond this receptor: The quantity of clinical and demographic metadata differed by source and by participant and was supplied without curation.

TCRbeta CDR3 regions were amplified from genomic DNA by means of the immunoSEQ Assay, a bias-controlled multiplex PCR. Per the authors' processing: Nucleated cell counts per sample were estimated from amplification of reference gene primers within the assay. Sequence reads were collapsed and filtered to measure the absolute abundance of every unique TCRbeta CDR3 rearrangement. For each sample, productive Simpson clonality was calculated as the square root of Simpson's diversity index over productive rearrangements. The immuneACCESS repertoire file appears here via TCRdb, limited to in-frame rearrangements. These files lack a portion of the clones; in checked studies, under half of the deficit traces to unresolved V genes, and the cause of the others is not known. V, J and clone size are taken as reported in that table, and D and trimming were inferred from the DNA itself. The sample table lists nearly 350,000 clones, more than 75% of them with a count of one. About 6.9% of the sample is held by the ten biggest clonotypes.

Details on this clone: The specificity of this receptor is unknown. The sample holds no much larger clone one base away, and base qualities are not on file. The same CDR3 can be traced to other DNA sequences in this sample.

In Seattle, one collaborating source enrolled patients while the infection was active and tracked those patients longitudinally over the course of disease. The collaborating institutions used their own protocols to collect whole blood in K2EDTA tubes. Collaborator samples were shipped for TCRbeta analysis as frozen whole blood, isolated PBMCs, or DNA extracted from either sample type. The CDR3 runs 12 residues from the cysteine to the phenylalanine. The entry retains the CDR3 DNA only, 36 bases that are in frame from base 1. Taken from the germline V gene (reference sequence), the CDR1 and CDR2 loops are SGHNT and YYREEE. Trimming removed 0 bases from V and 6 bases from J, leaving 7 bases between the germline ends.

Sequencing was carried out using peripheral blood. This sequence originates from a woman between 45 and 60 years old with COVID-19, enrolled during active disease. The rearrangement combines TRBV5-4 with TRBJ2-7; the D gene identity is not certain. In nucleotide form, the sequence is TGTGCCAGCAGCTTGGCCGGTGGCGAGCAGTACTTC. It is translated as CASSLAGGEQYF.